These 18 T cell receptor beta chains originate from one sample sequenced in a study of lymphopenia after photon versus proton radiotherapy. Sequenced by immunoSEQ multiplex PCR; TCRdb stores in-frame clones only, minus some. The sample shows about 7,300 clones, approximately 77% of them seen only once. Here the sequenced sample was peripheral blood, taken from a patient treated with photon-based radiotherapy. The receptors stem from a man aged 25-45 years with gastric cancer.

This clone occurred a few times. CDR3 protein: CASSEGTGDSYEQYF. The CDR3, as DNA: TGTGCCAGCAGTGAGGGGACAGGGGATTCCTACGAGCAGTACTTC. This chain joins TRBV28 and TRBJ2-7, with 10 bases matching TRBD1. V lost 5 bases, J lost 1 base, and 5 bases stayed unmatched. CDR1 and CDR2 from the germline V gene are MDHEN and SYDVKM. The CDR3 spans 15 residues.

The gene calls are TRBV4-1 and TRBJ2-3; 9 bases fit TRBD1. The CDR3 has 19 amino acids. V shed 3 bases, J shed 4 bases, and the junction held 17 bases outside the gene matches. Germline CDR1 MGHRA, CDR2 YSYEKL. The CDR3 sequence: CASSHKKGLGTGRSDTQYF. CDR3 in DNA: TGCGCCAGCAGCCACAAGAAAGGTCTCGGGACAGGGAGGTCAGATACGCAGTATTTT.

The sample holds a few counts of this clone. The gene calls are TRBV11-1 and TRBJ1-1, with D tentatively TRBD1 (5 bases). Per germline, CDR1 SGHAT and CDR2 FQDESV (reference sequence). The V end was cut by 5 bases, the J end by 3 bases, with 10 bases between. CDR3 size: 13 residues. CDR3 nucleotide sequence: TGTGCCAGCAGCCGGGACTGGGACACTGAAGCTTTCTTT. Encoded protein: CASSRDWDTEAFF.

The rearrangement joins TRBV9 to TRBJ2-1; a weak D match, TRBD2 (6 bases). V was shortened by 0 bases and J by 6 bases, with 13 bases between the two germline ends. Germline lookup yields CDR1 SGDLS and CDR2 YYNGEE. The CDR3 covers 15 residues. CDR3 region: CASSVVGGWGNEQFF. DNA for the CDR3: TGTGCCAGCAGCGTAGTCGGGGGTTGGGGCAATGAGCAGTTCTTC.

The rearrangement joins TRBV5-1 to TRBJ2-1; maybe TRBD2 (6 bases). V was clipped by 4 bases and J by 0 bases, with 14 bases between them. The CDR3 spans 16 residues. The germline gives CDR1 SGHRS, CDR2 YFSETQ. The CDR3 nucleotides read TGCGCCAGCAGCCCGTGGGCGGGGAGCTCCTACAATGAGCAGTTCTTC. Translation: CASSPWAGSSYNEQFF. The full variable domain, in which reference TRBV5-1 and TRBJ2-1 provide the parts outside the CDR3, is KAGVTQTPRYLIKTRGQQVTLSCSPISGHRSVSWYQQTPGQGLQFLFEYFSETQRNKGNFPGRFSGRQFSNSRSEMNVSTLELGDSALYLCASSPWAGSSYNEQFFGPGTRLTVL.

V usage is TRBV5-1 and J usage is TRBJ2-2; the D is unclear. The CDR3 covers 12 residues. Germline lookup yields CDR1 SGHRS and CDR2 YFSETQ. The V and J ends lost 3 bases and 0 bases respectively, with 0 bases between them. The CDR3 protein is CASSSNTGELFF. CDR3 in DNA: TGCGCCAGCAGCTCGAACACCGGGGAGCTGTTTTTT.

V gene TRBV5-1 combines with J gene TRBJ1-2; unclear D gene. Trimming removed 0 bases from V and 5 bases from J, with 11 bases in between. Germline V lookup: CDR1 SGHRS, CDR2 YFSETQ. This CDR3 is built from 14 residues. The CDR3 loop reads CASSLDADLYGYTF. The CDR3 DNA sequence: TGCGCCAGCAGCTTGGATGCAGACCTATATGGCTACACCTTC. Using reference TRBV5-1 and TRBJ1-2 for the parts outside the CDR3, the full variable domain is KAGVTQTPRYLIKTRGQQVTLSCSPISGHRSVSWYQQTPGQGLQFLFEYFSETQRNKGNFPGRFSGRQFSNSRSEMNVSTLELGDSALYLCASSLDADLYGYTFGSGTRLTVV.

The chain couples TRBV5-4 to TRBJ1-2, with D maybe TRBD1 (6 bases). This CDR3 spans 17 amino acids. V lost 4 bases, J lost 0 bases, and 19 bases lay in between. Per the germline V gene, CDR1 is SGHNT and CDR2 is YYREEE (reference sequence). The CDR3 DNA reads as TGTGCCAGCAGCCAGGGGACACACCCAACTACTAACTATGGCTACACCTTC. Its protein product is CASSQGTHPTTNYGYTF. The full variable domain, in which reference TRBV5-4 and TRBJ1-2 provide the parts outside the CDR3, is ETGVTQSPTHLIKTRGQQVTLRCSSQSGHNTVSWYQQALGQGPQFIFQYYREEENGRGNFPPRFSGLQFPNYSSELNVNALELDDSALYLCASSQGTHPTTNYGYTFGSGTRLTVV.

The CDR3 coding sequence is TGTGCCAGCAACTCGCCTGGGGCGGGGACAGCCGTGGGAGAGACCCAGTACTTC. The encoded protein is CASNSPGAGTAVGETQYF. The rearrangement links TRBV28 to TRBJ2-5, with D tentatively TRBD1 (7 bases). CDR3 size: 18 residues. Germline V CDR1 and CDR2: MDHEN, SYDVKM. Deletions cut 7 bases from V and 4 bases from J, with 28 bases between. Full variable domain (missing parts from reference TRBV28 and TRBJ2-5): DVKVTQSSRYLVKRTGEKVFLECVQDMDHENMFWYRQDPGLGLRLIYFSYDVKMKEKGDIPEGYSVSREKKERFSLILESASTNQTSMYLCASNSPGAGTAVGETQYFGPGTRLLVL.

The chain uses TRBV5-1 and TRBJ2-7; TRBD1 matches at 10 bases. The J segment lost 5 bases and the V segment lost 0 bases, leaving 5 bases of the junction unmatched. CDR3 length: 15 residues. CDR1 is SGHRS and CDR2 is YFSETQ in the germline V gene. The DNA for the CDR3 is TGCGCCAGCAGCTTGGGACAGGGGGCCAAGGACGAGCAGTACTTC. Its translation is CASSLGQGAKDEQYF. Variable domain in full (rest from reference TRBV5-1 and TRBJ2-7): KAGVTQTPRYLIKTRGQQVTLSCSPISGHRSVSWYQQTPGQGLQFLFEYFSETQRNKGNFPGRFSGRQFSNSRSEMNVSTLELGDSALYLCASSLGQGAKDEQYFGPGTRLTVT.

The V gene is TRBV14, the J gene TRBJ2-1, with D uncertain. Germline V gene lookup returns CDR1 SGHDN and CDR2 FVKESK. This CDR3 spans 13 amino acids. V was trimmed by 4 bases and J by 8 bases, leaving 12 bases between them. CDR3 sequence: CASSRDLGDEQFF. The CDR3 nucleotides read TGTGCCAGCAGCCGCGACCTTGGAGATGAGCAGTTCTTC.

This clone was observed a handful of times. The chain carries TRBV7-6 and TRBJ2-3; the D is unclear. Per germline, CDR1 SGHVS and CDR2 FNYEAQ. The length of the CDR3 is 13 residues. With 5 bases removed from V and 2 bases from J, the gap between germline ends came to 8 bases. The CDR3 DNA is TGTGCCAGCAGCACCCACCCCACAGATACGCAGTATTTT. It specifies CASSTHPTDTQYF. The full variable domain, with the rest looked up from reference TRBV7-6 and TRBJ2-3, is GAGVSQSPRYKVTKRGQDVALRCDPISGHVSLYWYRQALGQGPEFLTYFNYEAQQDKSGLPNDRFSAERPEGSISTLTIQRTEQRDSAMYRCASSTHPTDTQYFGPGTRLTVL.

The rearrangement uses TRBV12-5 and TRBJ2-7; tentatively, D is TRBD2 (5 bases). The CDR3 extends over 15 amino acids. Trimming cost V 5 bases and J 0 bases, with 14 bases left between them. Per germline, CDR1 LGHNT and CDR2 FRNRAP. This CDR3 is CASGPRTGSSYEQYF. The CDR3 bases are TGTGCTAGTGGTCCCAGGACGGGGAGCTCCTACGAGCAGTACTTC.

The CDR3 bases are TGTGCCAGCAGCTTAGGGGTGCAGGGGCCTGCTGAGCAGTACTTC. Translation: CASSLGVQGPAEQYF. The chain links TRBV7-9 to TRBJ2-7; perhaps TRBD1 as D (6 bases). The CDR3 is 15 residues long. The germline V gene encodes CDR1 SEHNR and CDR2 FQNEAQ (reference sequence). V was trimmed by 1 base and J by 7 bases, leaving 17 bases between them.

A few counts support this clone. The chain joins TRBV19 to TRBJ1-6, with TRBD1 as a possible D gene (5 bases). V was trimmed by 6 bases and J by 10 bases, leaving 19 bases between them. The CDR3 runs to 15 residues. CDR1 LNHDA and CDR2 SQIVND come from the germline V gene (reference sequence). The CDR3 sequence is CASSPFSGPSSPLHF. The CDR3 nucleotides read TGTGCCAGTAGCCCATTCTCGGGACCCTCATCACCCCTCCACTTT.

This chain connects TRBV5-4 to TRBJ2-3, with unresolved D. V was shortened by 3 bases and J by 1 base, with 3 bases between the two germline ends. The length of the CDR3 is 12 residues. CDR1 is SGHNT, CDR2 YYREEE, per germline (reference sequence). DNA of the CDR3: TGTGCCAGCAGCTACGGCACAGATACGCAGTATTTT. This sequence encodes CASSYGTDTQYF. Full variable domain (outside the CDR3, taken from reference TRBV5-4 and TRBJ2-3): ETGVTQSPTHLIKTRGQQVTLRCSSQSGHNTVSWYQQALGQGPQFIFQYYREEENGRGNFPPRFSGLQFPNYSSELNVNALELDDSALYLCASSYGTDTQYFGPGTRLTVL.

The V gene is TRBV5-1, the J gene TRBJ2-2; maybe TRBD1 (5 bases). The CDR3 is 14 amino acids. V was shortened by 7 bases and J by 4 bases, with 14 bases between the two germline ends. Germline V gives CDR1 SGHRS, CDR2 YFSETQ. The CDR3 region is CASQTRVGTGELFF. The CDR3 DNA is TGCGCCAGCCAGACCAGGGTGGGCACCGGGGAGCTGTTTTTT.

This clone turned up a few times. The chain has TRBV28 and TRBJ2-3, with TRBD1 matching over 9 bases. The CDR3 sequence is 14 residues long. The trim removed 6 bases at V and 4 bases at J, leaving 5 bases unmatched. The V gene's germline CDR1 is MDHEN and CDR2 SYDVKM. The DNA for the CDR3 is TGTGCCAGCAGCCGGGACAGGGTGGCAGATACGCAGTATTTT. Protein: CASSRDRVADTQYF.